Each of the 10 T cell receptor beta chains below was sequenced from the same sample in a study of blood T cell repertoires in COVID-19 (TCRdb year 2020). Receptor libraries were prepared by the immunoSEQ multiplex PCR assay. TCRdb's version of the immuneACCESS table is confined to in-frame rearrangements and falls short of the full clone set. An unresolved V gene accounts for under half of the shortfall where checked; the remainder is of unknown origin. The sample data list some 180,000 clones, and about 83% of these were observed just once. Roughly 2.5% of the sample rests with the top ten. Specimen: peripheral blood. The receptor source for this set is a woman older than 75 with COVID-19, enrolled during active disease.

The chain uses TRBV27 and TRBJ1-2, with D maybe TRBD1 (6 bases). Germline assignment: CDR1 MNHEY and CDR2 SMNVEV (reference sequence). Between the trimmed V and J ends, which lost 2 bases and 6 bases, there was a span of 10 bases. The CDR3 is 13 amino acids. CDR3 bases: TGTGCCAGCAGTTTAACAGGGTCCCATGGCTACACCTTC. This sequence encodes CASSLTGSHGYTF.

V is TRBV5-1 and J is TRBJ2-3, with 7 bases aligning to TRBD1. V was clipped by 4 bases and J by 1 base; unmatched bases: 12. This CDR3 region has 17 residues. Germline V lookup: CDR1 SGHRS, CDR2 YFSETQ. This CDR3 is CASSPGTARWGTDTQYF. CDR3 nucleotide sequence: TGCGCCAGCAGCCCCGGGACAGCTAGGTGGGGCACAGATACGCAGTATTTT.

The CDR3 sequence is CASSLTGTGEFF. Here the CDR3 DNA reads TGTGCCAGCAGTTTAACCGGGACAGGGGAGTTCTTC. The rearrangement uses TRBV6-2 or TRBV6-3 and TRBJ2-1; the match to TRBD1 covers 10 bases. Looked up from germline, CDR1 is MNHEY and CDR2 is SVGEGT. The CDR3 consists of 12 residues. The V gene end was trimmed by 4 bases and the J gene end by 14 bases; junction bases not matched to a gene: 5.

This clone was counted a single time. CDR3 region: CASRLAGGTTGELFF. DNA of the CDR3: TGTGCCAGTAGACTAGCGGGGGGGACCACCGGGGAGCTGTTTTTT. This chain connects TRBV19 to TRBJ2-2; 13 positions match TRBD2. Trimming at V came to 6 bases and at J to 4 bases, leaving 2 bases not matched to a gene. From germline, CDR1 is LNHDA and CDR2 SQIVND (reference sequence). This CDR3 is built from 15 residues.

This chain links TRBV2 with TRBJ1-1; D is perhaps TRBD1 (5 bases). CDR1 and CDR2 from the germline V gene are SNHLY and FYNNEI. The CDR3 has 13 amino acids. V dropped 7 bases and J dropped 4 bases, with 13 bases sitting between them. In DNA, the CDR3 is TGTGCCAGCAACAGAGAAACAGGCACTGAAGCTTTCTTT. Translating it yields CASNRETGTEAFF.

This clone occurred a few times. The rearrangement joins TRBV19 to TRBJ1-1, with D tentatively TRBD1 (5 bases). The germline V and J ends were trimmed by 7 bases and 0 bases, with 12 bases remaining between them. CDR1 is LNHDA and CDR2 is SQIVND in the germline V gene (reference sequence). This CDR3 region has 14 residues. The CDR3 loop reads CASIGGGVNTEAFF. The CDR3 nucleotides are TGTGCCAGTATTGGGGGGGGAGTGAACACTGAAGCTTTCTTT.

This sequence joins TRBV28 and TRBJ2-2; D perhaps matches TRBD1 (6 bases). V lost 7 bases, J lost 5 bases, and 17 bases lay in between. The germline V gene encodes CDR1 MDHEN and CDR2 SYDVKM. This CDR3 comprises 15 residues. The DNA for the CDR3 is TGTGCCAGCATCACCAGGGGTAGAATTACCGGGGAGCTGTTTTTT. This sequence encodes CASITRGRITGELFF.

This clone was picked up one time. CDR3 loop: CASSQGSAGVRETQYF. CDR3 in DNA: TGCGCCAGCAGCCAAGGATCGGCGGGGGTACGGGAGACCCAGTACTTC. The V gene is TRBV4-3, the J gene TRBJ2-5; 7 nucleotides line up with TRBD2. Germline V gives CDR1 LGHNA, CDR2 YSLEER. J was trimmed by 5 bases and V by 1 base; bases with no gene match: 10. The CDR3 loop spans 16 amino acids.

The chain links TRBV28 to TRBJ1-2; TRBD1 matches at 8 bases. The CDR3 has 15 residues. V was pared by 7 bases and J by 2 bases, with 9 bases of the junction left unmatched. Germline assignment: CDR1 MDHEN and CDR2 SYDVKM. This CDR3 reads CASIRAGGINYGYTF. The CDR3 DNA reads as TGTGCCAGCATCCGAGCAGGGGGCATCAACTATGGCTACACCTTC.

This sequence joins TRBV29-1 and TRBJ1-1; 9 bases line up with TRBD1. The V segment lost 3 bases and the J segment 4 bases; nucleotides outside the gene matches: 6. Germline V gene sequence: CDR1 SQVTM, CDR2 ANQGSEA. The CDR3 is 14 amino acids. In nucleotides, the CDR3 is TGCAGCGTTGAGGGGGACAGGGCCGTCACTGAAGCTTTCTTT. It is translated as CSVEGDRAVTEAFF. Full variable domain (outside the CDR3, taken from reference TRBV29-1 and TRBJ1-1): SAVISQKPSRDICQRGTSLTIQCQVDSQVTMMFWYRQQPGQSLTLIATANQGSEATYESGFVIDKFPISRPNLTFSTLTVSNMSPEDSSIYLCSVEGDRAVTEAFFGQGTRLTVV.